The 21 T cell receptor beta chains given below trace back to one sample, sequenced in a study of blood T cells in healthy people across ages. The second PCR ran roughly 6 to 11 cycles with a sample-barcoded 5' primer and J-beta primers. TCRdb itself ran the 5' RACE reads through MiXCR, one entry per CDR3 protein. This repertoire shows some 900,000 distinct CDR3 sequences, under 30% found once; its top ten account for roughly a sixth. The specimen sequenced was blood. The receptors were gathered from an elderly woman in good health.

This chain uses TRBV20-1 with TRBJ2-1, with D perhaps given as TRBD1 or TRBD2 (5 bases each). The CDR3 length is 15 residues. Trimming removed 0 bases from V and 0 bases from J, with 9 bases in between. From germline, CDR1 is DFQATT and CDR2 SNEGSKA (reference sequence). The chain's CDR3 is CSAREGVNSYNEQFF. The CDR3 bases are TGCAGTGCTAGAGAGGGGGTGAACTCCTACAATGAGCAGTTCTTC.

This clonotype showed up many times. This chain joins TRBV27 and TRBJ2-1; TRBD2 is a possible D gene (5 bases). CDR3 size: 16 residues. V lost 2 bases and J 0 bases, leaving 11 bases between the germline ends. Germline-derived CDR1 and CDR2 are MNHEY and SMNVEV (reference sequence). The CDR3 here is CASSLERLSSYNEQFF. For the CDR3, the DNA is TGTGCCAGCAGTTTAGAGCGGCTATCCTCCTACAATGAGCAGTTCTTC.

On this clonotype: At one end the junction does not follow the germline gene, possibly because of a read error. The rearrangement joins TRBV28 to TRBJ1-4; D is uncertain. The CDR3 runs to 16 residues. CDR1 and CDR2 from the germline V gene are MDHEN and SYDVKM. DNA of the CDR3: TGTGCCAGCGGGCGGGTTTTAGCTAGGCGGAATGAAAAACCGTTTTTT. Protein: CASGRVLARRNEKPFF.

This clonotype was picked up many times. This sequence joins TRBV29-1 and TRBJ2-3; 7 bases fit TRBD1. Germline CDR1 and CDR2: SQVTM and ANQGSEA. V shed 4 bases and J 4 bases; nucleotides not matched to a gene: 8. The CDR3 length is 14 residues. The CDR3 spells CSVGGQVKSDTQYF. CDR3 in DNA: TGCAGCGTTGGAGGACAGGTGAAGTCAGATACGCAGTATTTT.

The rearrangement joins TRBV30 to TRBJ1-2; D gene uncertain. Trimming left V 2 bases short and J 7 bases short, with 14 bases between. The CDR3 is made up of 13 amino acids. Germline CDR1 GTSNPN, CDR2 SVGIG (reference sequence). This CDR3 is CAWSTGIGVGYTF. The DNA of the CDR3 is TGTGCCTGGAGTACTGGAATCGGGGTTGGCTACACCTTC.

This chain connects TRBV7-9 to TRBJ1-6, with 8 nucleotides matching TRBD1. The CDR3 consists of 15 residues. The germline V gene encodes CDR1 SEHNR and CDR2 FQNEAQ (reference sequence). Losses at the gene ends were 4 bases for V and 6 bases for J; bases not matched to a gene: 5. Written as DNA, the CDR3 is TGTGCCAGCAGCTCCGGACAGGGTCCTAATTCACCCCTCCACTTT. This sequence encodes CASSSGQGPNSPLHF.

There are many counts of this clonotype. The chain links TRBV7-2 to TRBJ1-2; 7 nucleotides align to TRBD1. With 1 base clipped from V and 4 bases from J, the junction kept 12 bases outside the gene matches. The length of the CDR3 is 17 residues. In germline, CDR1 is SGHTA, CDR2 FQGNSA. The CDR3 nucleotides read TGTGCCAGCAGCTTAGAAGAGCCCCGGGACAGACTCTATGGCTACACCTTC. Amino acid sequence: CASSLEEPRDRLYGYTF.

This clonotype has a count of ten or more. The chain employs TRBV6-5 and TRBJ1-4; possibly TRBD1 for D (5 bases). Germline CDR1 and CDR2: MNHEY and SVGAGI. This CDR3 is 18 amino acids long. With 2 bases removed from V and 0 bases from J, the gap between germline ends came to 16 bases. The CDR3 DNA reads TGTGCCAGCAGTTACAGCAGGGCTAACCCCGCAACTAATGAAAAACTGTTTTTT. It specifies CASSYSRANPATNEKLFF.

The chain combines TRBV5-1 with TRBJ1-1, with a possible D match to TRBD1 (5 bases). The CDR3 runs to 15 residues. The germline V and J ends were trimmed by 0 bases and 5 bases, with 14 bases remaining between them. The germline gives CDR1 SGHRS, CDR2 YFSETQ. The CDR3 here is CASSLGDLPGTEAFF. The CDR3 DNA follows: TGCGCCAGCAGCTTGGGGGACCTCCCTGGGACTGAAGCTTTCTTT.

This clonotype was detected only a few times. The chain combines TRBV7-9 with TRBJ1-4; D not certain. The length of the CDR3 is 16 residues. The germline gives CDR1 SEHNR, CDR2 FQNEAQ (reference sequence). V dropped 3 bases and J dropped 6 bases, with 17 bases sitting between them. CDR3 nucleotide sequence: TGTGCCAGCAGCTTTAACCCTTCAACAAGGGATGAAAAACTGTTTTTT. Translation gives CASSFNPSTRDEKLFF.

The gene calls are TRBV20-1 and TRBJ2-1; TRBD1 agrees at 7 bases. V shed 1 base, J shed 3 bases, and the junction held 18 bases outside the gene matches. Germline V lookup: CDR1 DFQATT, CDR2 SNEGSKA (reference sequence). The CDR3 has 19 amino acids. The CDR3 loop is CSARAYGVVRQGDYNEQFF. In DNA, the CDR3 is TGCAGTGCTAGAGCTTATGGCGTTGTAAGACAGGGAGACTACAATGAGCAGTTCTTC.

The chain uses TRBV20-1 and TRBJ1-5; TRBD1 is a possible D gene (6 bases). Between the trimmed V and J ends, which lost 6 bases and 9 bases, there was a span of 27 bases. Germline loops: CDR1 DFQATT, CDR2 SNEGSKA (reference sequence). The CDR3 loop spans 16 amino acids. The CDR3 reads CSAGGEGVNPQGPQHF. CDR3 nucleotide sequence: TGCAGTGCGGGGGGGGAGGGGGTAAACCCTCAGGGGCCCCAGCATTTT.

This clonotype was seen at least ten times. This chain uses TRBV10-3 with TRBJ1-6, with 9 nucleotides matching TRBD1. Trimming removed 4 bases from V and 12 bases from J; junction bases left unmatched: 4. CDR1 is ENHRY and CDR2 is SYGVKD in the germline V gene. The CDR3 covers 13 residues. The CDR3 sequence is CAISGGQGQPLHF. CDR3 nucleotides: TGTGCCATCAGTGGGGGACAGGGACAACCCCTCCACTTT.

V usage is TRBV6-2 or TRBV6-3 and J usage is TRBJ2-5, with D possibly being TRBD1 or TRBD2 (5 bases each). The length of the CDR3 is 15 residues. Trimming left V 2 bases short and J 5 bases short, with 15 bases between. Germline V CDR1 and CDR2: MNHEY, SVGEGT. The CDR3 DNA sequence: TGTGCCAGCAGTTACCCAGGGCTAGCTGACGAGACCCAGTACTTC. Translated, it gives CASSYPGLADETQYF.

This clonotype was counted only a few times. The CDR3 nucleotides read TGTGCCAGCAGTTTTGAATGGGACAGGGGGCGAGGAAACACCATATATTTT. Amino acid sequence: CASSFEWDRGRGNTIYF. V gene TRBV12-3 or TRBV12-4 combines with J gene TRBJ1-3, with TRBD1 matching 12 bases. This CDR3 spans 17 amino acids. Trimming removed 3 bases from V and 4 bases from J; junction bases left unmatched: 7.

The chain recombines TRBV29-1 with TRBJ2-7; TRBD1 matches 7 bases. With 7 bases clipped from V and 1 base from J, the junction kept 7 bases outside the gene matches. The germline V gene has CDR1 SQVTM and CDR2 ANQGSEA. This CDR3 has 13 residues. The CDR3 loop is CSGTGTDSYEQYF. The CDR3 nucleotides are TGCAGCGGAACCGGGACAGATTCCTACGAGCAGTACTTC.

A few counts support this clonotype. The chain employs TRBV7-2 and TRBJ1-1; D gene uncertain. V shed 2 bases and J shed 1 base, with 11 bases lying between them. This CDR3 is built from 15 residues. Per the germline V gene, CDR1 is SGHTA and CDR2 is FQGNSA. The CDR3 protein is CASSLLSTENTEAFF. The DNA for the CDR3 is TGTGCCAGCAGCTTACTTAGTACGGAGAACACTGAAGCTTTCTTT.

There are many counts of this clonotype. The rearrangement uses TRBV4-3 and TRBJ2-1; D gene uncertain. This CDR3 has 13 residues. Germline values: CDR1 LGHNA, CDR2 YSLEER. The V and J ends lost 0 bases and 5 bases respectively, with 5 bases between them. CDR3 nucleotides: TGCGCCAGCAGCCAAGATCACCACAATGAGCAGTTCTTC. Translation gives CASSQDHHNEQFF.

In DNA, the CDR3 is TGTGCCAGCACGAACAGGGGAGGTAATTCACCCCTCCACTTT. Translating gives CASTNRGGNSPLHF. This chain links TRBV21-1 with TRBJ1-6; the table assigns TRBD1, which was not confirmed against the DNA. TRBV21-1 is assigned pseudogene status. CDR3 length equals 14 residues.

This clonotype was seen more than once but under ten times. The V and J genes are TRBV6-1 and TRBJ2-3, with 8 bases lining up with TRBD2. Germline CDR1 is MNHNS and CDR2 is SASEGT. CDR3 size: 15 residues. Trimming removed 11 bases from V and 3 bases from J; junction bases left unmatched: 13. CDR3: CAAREGGAGTDTQYF. The CDR3 DNA reads TGTGCCGCCCGGGAGGGGGGGGCGGGGACAGATACGCAGTATTTT.

The sample holds a few counts of this clonotype. The chain is built from TRBV12-3 or TRBV12-4 and TRBJ1-6, with unresolved D. V was trimmed by 6 bases and J by 0 bases, leaving 9 bases between them. CDR3 length: 15 residues. CDR3 residues: CASRYGISYNSPLHF. CDR3 DNA: TGTGCCAGCAGGTACGGGATCTCCTATAATTCACCCCTCCACTTT.